This T cell receptor beta chain was found in a study of blood T cell repertoires in COVID-19. This CDR3 is 13 amino acids long. Trimming stripped 8 bases from V and 5 bases from J, with 15 bases between. Germline CDR1 LNHDA, CDR2 SQIVND (reference sequence). The repertoire was sequenced with immunoSEQ multiplex PCR; TCRdb's copy has only in-frame clones and lacks some. The sample holds tens of thousands of clones, roughly 84% seen once. The sample consisted of peripheral blood. This clonotype was sampled from a woman over 75 with COVID-19, enrolled during active disease. The chain carries TRBV19 and TRBJ2-5; D might be TRBD2 (6 bases). CDR3 DNA sequence: TGTGCCAGTTCCGCGCGGGATGCGGAGACCCAGTACTTC. Residues: CASSARDAETQYF.